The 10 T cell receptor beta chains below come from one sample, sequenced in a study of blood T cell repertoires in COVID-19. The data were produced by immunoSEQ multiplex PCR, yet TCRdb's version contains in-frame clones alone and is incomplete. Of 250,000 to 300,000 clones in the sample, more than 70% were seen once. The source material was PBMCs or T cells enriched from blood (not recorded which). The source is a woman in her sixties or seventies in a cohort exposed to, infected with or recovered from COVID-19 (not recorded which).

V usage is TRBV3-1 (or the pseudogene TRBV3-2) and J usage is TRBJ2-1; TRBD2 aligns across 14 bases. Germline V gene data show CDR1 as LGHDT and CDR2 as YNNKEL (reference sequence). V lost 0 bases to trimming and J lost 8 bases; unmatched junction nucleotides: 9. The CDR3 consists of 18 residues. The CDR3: CASSQDGTSGSIQYEQFF. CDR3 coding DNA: TGTGCCAGCAGCCAAGACGGGACTAGCGGGAGTATACAATATGAGCAGTTCTTC.

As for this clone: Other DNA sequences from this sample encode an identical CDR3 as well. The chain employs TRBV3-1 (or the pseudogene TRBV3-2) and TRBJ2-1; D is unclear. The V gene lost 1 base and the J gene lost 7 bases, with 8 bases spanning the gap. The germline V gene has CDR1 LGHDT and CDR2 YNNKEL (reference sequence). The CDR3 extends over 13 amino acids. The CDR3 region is CASSQGPRNEQFF. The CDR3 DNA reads TGTGCCAGCAGCCAAGGGCCTAGAAATGAGCAGTTCTTC.

The CDR3 DNA is TGTGCCAGCAGCAAGGGACAGCCCTACGAGCAGTACTTC. Its translation: CASSKGQPYEQYF. V usage is TRBV11-1 and J usage is TRBJ2-7, with 7 bases aligning to TRBD1. Trimming removed 5 bases from V and 2 bases from J; junction bases left unmatched: 3. There are 13 residues in the CDR3. Germline CDR1 is SGHAT and CDR2 is FQDESV (reference sequence).

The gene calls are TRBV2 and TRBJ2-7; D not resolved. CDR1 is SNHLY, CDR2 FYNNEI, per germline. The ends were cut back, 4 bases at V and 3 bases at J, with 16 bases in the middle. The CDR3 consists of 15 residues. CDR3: CASSGQTPRSYEQYF. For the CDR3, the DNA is TGTGCCAGCAGTGGTCAAACCCCCCGGAGCTACGAGCAGTACTTC. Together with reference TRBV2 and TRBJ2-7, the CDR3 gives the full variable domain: EPEVTQTPSHQVTQMGQEVILRCVPISNHLYFYWYRQILGQKVEFLVSFYNNEISEKSEIFDDQFSVERPDGSNFTLKIRSTKLEDSAMYFCASSGQTPRSYEQYFGPGTRLTVT.

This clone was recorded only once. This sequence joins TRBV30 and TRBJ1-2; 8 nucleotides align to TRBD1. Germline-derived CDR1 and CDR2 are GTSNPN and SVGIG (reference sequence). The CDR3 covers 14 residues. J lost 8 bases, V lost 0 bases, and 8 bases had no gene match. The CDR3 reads CAWSVGQGAFGYTF. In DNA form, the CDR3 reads TGTGCCTGGAGTGTGGGGCAGGGGGCGTTCGGCTACACCTTC.

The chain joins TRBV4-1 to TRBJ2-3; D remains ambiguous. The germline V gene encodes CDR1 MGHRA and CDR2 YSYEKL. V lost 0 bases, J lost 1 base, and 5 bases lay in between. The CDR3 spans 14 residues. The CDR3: CASSQDQGTDTQYF. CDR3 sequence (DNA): TGCGCCAGCAGCCAAGACCAGGGCACAGATACGCAGTATTTT.

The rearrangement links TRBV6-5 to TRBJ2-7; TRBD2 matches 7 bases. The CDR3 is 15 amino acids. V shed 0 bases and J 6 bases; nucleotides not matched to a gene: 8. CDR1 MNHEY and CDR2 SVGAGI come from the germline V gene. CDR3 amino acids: CASSYSSGGRGEQYF. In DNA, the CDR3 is TGTGCCAGCAGTTACTCGTCGGGGGGTAGGGGCGAGCAGTACTTC.

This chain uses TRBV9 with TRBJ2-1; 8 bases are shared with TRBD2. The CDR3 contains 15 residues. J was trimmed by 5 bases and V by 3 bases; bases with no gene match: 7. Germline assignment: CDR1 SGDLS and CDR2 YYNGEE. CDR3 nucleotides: TGTGCCAGCAGCGGGCCCGGGACTAGTAACAATGAGCAGTTCTTC. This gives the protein CASSGPGTSNNEQFF.

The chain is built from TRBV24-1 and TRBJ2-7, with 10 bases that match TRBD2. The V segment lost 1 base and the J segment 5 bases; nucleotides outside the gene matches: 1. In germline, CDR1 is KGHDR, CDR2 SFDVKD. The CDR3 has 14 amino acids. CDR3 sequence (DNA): TGTGCCACCAGTGATTTAACTAGCGGGAACGAGCAGTACTTC. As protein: CATSDLTSGNEQYF.

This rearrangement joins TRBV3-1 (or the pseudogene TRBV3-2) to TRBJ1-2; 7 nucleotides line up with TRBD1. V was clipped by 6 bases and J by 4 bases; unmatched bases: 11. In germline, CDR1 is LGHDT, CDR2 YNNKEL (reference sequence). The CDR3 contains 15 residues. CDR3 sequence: CASRSTGTEGYGYTF. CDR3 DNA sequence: TGTGCCAGCAGAAGTACCGGGACAGAAGGCTATGGCTACACCTTC.